This is a list of T cell receptor beta chains from one sample in a study of control samples from healthy donors and cancer patients. The protocol was immunoSEQ multiplex PCR, while the TCRdb copy is restricted to in-frame clones and leaves out a portion. This table holds about 140,000 clones, about 89% found once. The sequencing sample was made of blood. The origin of the receptors is a man between 18 and 29 years old in good health. The conserved cysteine and the conserved F or W are not part of the CDR3 here. For some rows the clone size is stated as once, few or many, or as a class when expanded; others skip it.

v_gene: TRBV18; j_gene: TRBJ1-1; abundance: .; CDR3aa: ASSPPEGMNTEAF
v_gene: TRBV5-1; j_gene: TRBJ2-5; abundance: .; CDR3aa: ASRTGAGPQETQY
v_gene: TRBV3-1/TRBV3-2; j_gene: TRBJ1-6; abundance: .; CDR3aa: ASSPSPPGQATQALH
v_gene: TRBV19; j_gene: TRBJ2-3; abundance: .; CDR3aa: ASSTTPGQGIDTQY
v_gene: TRBV7-5; j_gene: TRBJ2-5; abundance: once; CDR3aa: VRSWKGRTGVQETQY
v_gene: TRBV5-1; j_gene: TRBJ1-2; abundance: .; CDR3aa: ASSWIAGTSNYGYT
v_gene: TRBV12-3/TRBV12-4; j_gene: TRBJ1-2; abundance: .; CDR3aa: ASSSGQVYGYT
v_gene: TRBV2; j_gene: TRBJ2-2; abundance: .; CDR3aa: ASSDGQGRNGELF
v_gene: TRBV4-2; j_gene: TRBJ1-4; abundance: .; CDR3aa: ASSQDGAPTTNEKLF
v_gene: TRBV9; j_gene: TRBJ1-1; abundance: .; CDR3aa: ANRAGGTEAF
v_gene: TRBV19; j_gene: TRBJ1-1; abundance: few; CDR3aa: ASSIVRGWAF
v_gene: TRBV6-5; j_gene: TRBJ1-1; abundance: .; CDR3aa: ASSAGQGYEAF
v_gene: TRBV7-9; j_gene: TRBJ2-7; abundance: .; CDR3aa: ASSLGGGPYLSYEQY
v_gene: TRBV4-1; j_gene: TRBJ2-7; abundance: few; CDR3aa: ASSQEGWGYEQY
v_gene: TRBV10-3; j_gene: TRBJ1-4; abundance: .; CDR3aa: AISEFDPGRSLGKLF
v_gene: TRBV30; j_gene: TRBJ1-1; abundance: .; CDR3aa: AWSGRQGPNTEAF
v_gene: TRBV7-9; j_gene: TRBJ2-3; abundance: .; CDR3aa: ASSSPWTSGGLTDTQY
v_gene: TRBV27; j_gene: TRBJ1-2; abundance: .; CDR3aa: ASSLDRGSGYT
v_gene: TRBV7-6; j_gene: TRBJ1-4; abundance: .; CDR3aa: ASSPRRQSATNEKLF
v_gene: TRBV6-1; j_gene: TRBJ1-1; abundance: .; CDR3aa: ASSAQEKATNTEAF
v_gene: TRBV29-1; j_gene: TRBJ2-7; abundance: .; CDR3aa: SVVPQSPYEQY
v_gene: TRBV11-2; j_gene: TRBJ1-1; abundance: .; CDR3aa: ASSLGTDTEAF
v_gene: TRBV10-3; j_gene: TRBJ1-5; abundance: once; CDR3aa: AISDSALSNQPQH
v_gene: TRBV18; j_gene: TRBJ1-2; abundance: .; CDR3aa: ASSPGTGVRYGYT
v_gene: TRBV7-8; j_gene: TRBJ1-6; abundance: .; CDR3aa: ASSLGDSPLPLH
v_gene: TRBV2; j_gene: TRBJ2-1; abundance: .; CDR3aa: ASSLEGTGVNEQF
v_gene: TRBV14; j_gene: TRBJ2-5; abundance: once; CDR3aa: ASSQGEGQETQY
v_gene: TRBV7-2; j_gene: TRBJ1-4; abundance: .; CDR3aa: ASSPGQGREKLF
v_gene: TRBV12-3/TRBV12-4; j_gene: TRBJ1-1; abundance: .; CDR3aa: ASRARGSTEAF
v_gene: TRBV30; j_gene: TRBJ2-7; abundance: .; CDR3aa: AWDTYPLGSYEQY
v_gene: TRBV7-9; j_gene: TRBJ1-2; abundance: .; CDR3aa: ASSFAGGYGYT
v_gene: TRBV7-9; j_gene: TRBJ1-5; abundance: .; CDR3aa: ASSSGGNQPQH
v_gene: TRBV28; j_gene: TRBJ1-5; abundance: .; CDR3aa: ASSLDLSNQPQH
v_gene: TRBV20-1; j_gene: TRBJ1-5; abundance: .; CDR3aa: SARGQGLQH
v_gene: TRBV6-2/TRBV6-3; j_gene: TRBJ2-7; abundance: .; CDR3aa: ASSGGLAVYEQY
v_gene: TRBV28; j_gene: TRBJ2-2; abundance: .; CDR3aa: ATDRVTGELF
v_gene: TRBV1; j_gene: TRBJ1-1; abundance: .; CDR3aa: TSWGGRPGTTEAF
v_gene: TRBV10-3; j_gene: TRBJ2-5; abundance: .; CDR3aa: AISDRQETQY
v_gene: TRBV5-6; j_gene: TRBJ1-2; abundance: .; CDR3aa: ASSLVQGAYGYT
v_gene: TRBV27; j_gene: TRBJ1-4; abundance: once; CDR3aa: ASSLRVLEKLF
v_gene: TRBV5-1; j_gene: TRBJ2-2; abundance: .; CDR3aa: ASSFLLAGNTGELF
v_gene: TRBV30; j_gene: TRBJ2-7; abundance: .; CDR3aa: AWSVRSGSSYEQY
v_gene: TRBV6-2/TRBV6-3; j_gene: TRBJ2-4; abundance: .; CDR3aa: ASSPGGADIQY
v_gene: TRBV3-1/TRBV3-2; j_gene: TRBJ1-1; abundance: .; CDR3aa: ASRKGEVNTEAF
v_gene: TRBV10-3; j_gene: TRBJ1-2; abundance: .; CDR3aa: AISEEGSGYT
v_gene: TRBV7-6; j_gene: TRBJ2-3; abundance: .; CDR3aa: ASSMTSGRPTDTQY
v_gene: TRBV14; j_gene: TRBJ2-4; abundance: once; CDR3aa: ASSQGGGPKNIQY
v_gene: TRBV9; j_gene: TRBJ2-1; abundance: .; CDR3aa: ASSVWSEQALDEQF
v_gene: TRBV6-5; j_gene: TRBJ1-2; abundance: .; CDR3aa: ASSRGSPYGYT
v_gene: TRBV28; j_gene: TRBJ1-3; abundance: .; CDR3aa: ASSLLEGRSGNTIY
v_gene: TRBV6-2/TRBV6-3; j_gene: TRBJ1-4; abundance: .; CDR3aa: ASSYSEIRGEKLF
v_gene: TRBV27; j_gene: TRBJ1-2; abundance: .; CDR3aa: ASSFPGYYGYT
v_gene: TRBV6-1; j_gene: TRBJ2-7; abundance: .; CDR3aa: ASSEGGTGTYEQY